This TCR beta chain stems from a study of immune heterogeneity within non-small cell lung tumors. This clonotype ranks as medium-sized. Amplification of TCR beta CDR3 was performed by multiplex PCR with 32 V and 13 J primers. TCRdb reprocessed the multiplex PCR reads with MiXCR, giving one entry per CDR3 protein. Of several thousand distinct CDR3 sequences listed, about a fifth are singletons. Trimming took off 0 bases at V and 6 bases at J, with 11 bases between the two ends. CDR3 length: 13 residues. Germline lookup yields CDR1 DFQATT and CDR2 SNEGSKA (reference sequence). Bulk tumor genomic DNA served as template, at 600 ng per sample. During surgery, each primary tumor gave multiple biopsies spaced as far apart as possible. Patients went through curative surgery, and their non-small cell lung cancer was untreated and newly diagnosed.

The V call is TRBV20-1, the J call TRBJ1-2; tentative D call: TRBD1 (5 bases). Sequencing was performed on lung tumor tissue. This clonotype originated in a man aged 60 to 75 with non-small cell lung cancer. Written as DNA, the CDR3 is TGCAGTGCTAGAGAGGGGGGTTGGGATGGCTACACCTTC. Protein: CSAREGGWDGYTF.